Presented here are 19 T cell receptor beta chains from one specimen sequenced in a study of PD-L1 blockade in urothelial cancer. Only in-frame clones appear in the TCRdb table, and some are missing; sequencing was by immunoSEQ multiplex PCR. The sample has tens of thousands of clones; 87% are singletons. The specimen comprised PBMCs, sampled around atezolizumab (anti-PD-L1) treatment. The receptors come from a man in his fifties or sixties with urothelial cancer.

The chain uses TRBV6-4 and TRBJ1-4, with 7 bases identical to TRBD1. Germline CDR1 reads MRHNA; CDR2 reads SNTAGT. The CDR3 is made up of 17 amino acids. V lost 2 bases and J lost 1; bases outside the gene matches: 7. CDR3 in amino acids: CASSDGAYRGTNEKLFF. CDR3 in DNA: TGTGCCAGCAGTGACGGTGCCTACAGGGGAACTAATGAAAAACTGTTTTTT.

The chain links TRBV5-7 to TRBJ2-3, with 9 bases fitting TRBD2. TRBV5-7 qualifies as an ORF whose function is uncertain. The CDR3 runs 17 residues. The V gene end was trimmed by 0 bases and the J gene end by 6 bases; junction bases not matched to a gene: 11. CDR3 residues: CASSLGLAGVMRDTQYF. CDR3 sequence (DNA): TGTGCCAGCAGCTTGGGATTAGCGGGGGTTATGAGGGATACGCAGTATTTT.

J is TRBJ1-1 and V is TRBV19, with D possibly matching TRBD1 (5 bases). V was cut by 3 bases and J by 8 bases, with 16 bases left in between. Germline assignment: CDR1 LNHDA and CDR2 SQIVND (reference sequence). The CDR3 is 14 residues long. The CDR3 protein is CASSIYQGGREAFF. CDR3 bases: TGTGCCAGTAGTATTTATCAGGGTGGTCGGGAAGCTTTCTTT.

The J gene is TRBJ2-1, the V gene TRBV7-3; 8 bases agree with TRBD1. The CDR3 covers 15 residues. V trimming: 2 bases; J trimming: 0 bases; junction bases outside the gene matches: 0. CDR1 SGHTA and CDR2 FQGTGA come from the germline V gene. The DNA for the CDR3 is TGTGCCAGCAGCTTAGACAGGGGCTCCTACAATGAGCAGTTCTTC. Its protein is CASSLDRGSYNEQFF.

This clone appeared once. This chain connects TRBV9 to TRBJ2-1; TRBD2 is a possible D gene (7 bases). Germline loops: CDR1 SGDLS, CDR2 YYNGEE. Between the trimmed V and J ends, which lost 0 bases and 8 bases, there was a span of 18 bases. The CDR3 runs 16 residues. CDR3 in amino acids: CASSVDHGGRTDEQFF. In DNA form, the CDR3 reads TGTGCCAGCAGCGTAGACCACGGGGGGCGGACCGATGAGCAGTTCTTC.

This chain connects TRBV19 to TRBJ1-2; no clear D. The germline V gene has CDR1 LNHDA and CDR2 SQIVND (reference sequence). The CDR3 consists of 14 residues. V lost 3 bases, J lost 8 bases, and 16 bases lay in between. For the CDR3, the DNA is TGTGCCAGTAGTATTGGTGGTCTCTCAAGCGGCTACACCTTC. Translating gives CASSIGGLSSGYTF.

The chain joins TRBV6-1 to TRBJ2-1, with 7 bases that match TRBD1. The V segment lost 4 bases and the J segment 10 bases; nucleotides outside the gene matches: 7. Germline V CDR1 and CDR2: MNHNS, SASEGT. The CDR3 spans 13 residues. CDR3 DNA sequence: TGTGCCAGCAGTGTACAGGGGCAAGGCGAGCAGTTCTTC. Its translation is CASSVQGQGEQFF.

The chain links TRBV6-5 to TRBJ1-1; D is ambiguous. The CDR3 contains 13 residues. Germline V gives CDR1 MNHEY, CDR2 SVGAGI. The ends were cut back, 6 bases at V and 3 bases at J, with 11 bases in the middle. CDR3 amino acids: CASRYTVDTEAFF. Written as DNA, the CDR3 is TGTGCCAGCAGATATACAGTGGACACTGAAGCTTTCTTT.

The genes are TRBV13 and TRBJ2-5; no clear D gene. V was pared by 0 bases and J by 5 bases, with 13 bases between. Germline V lookup: CDR1 PRHDT, CDR2 FYEKMQ (reference sequence). CDR3 length: 15 residues. In DNA, the CDR3 is TGTGCCAGCAGCTTAGGGCCCCCCGCCGGGGAGACCCAGTACTTC. This gives the protein CASSLGPPAGETQYF.

The V and J genes are TRBV7-9 and TRBJ2-3; D is possibly TRBD2 (6 bases). The V and J ends lost 5 bases and 6 bases respectively, with 18 bases between them. The CDR3 has 15 amino acids. Looked up from germline, CDR1 is SEHNR and CDR2 is FQNEAQ (reference sequence). The CDR3 here is CASSHTLGGGDTQYF. CDR3 nucleotide sequence: TGTGCCAGCAGCCACACCCTGGGAGGCGGTGATACGCAGTATTTT.

The gene calls are TRBV30 and TRBJ2-4, with D perhaps matching TRBD1 (6 bases). The CDR3 spans 13 residues. Between the trimmed V and J ends, which lost 1 base and 9 bases, there was a span of 13 bases. The germline gives CDR1 GTSNPN, CDR2 SVGIG (reference sequence). In nucleotides, the CDR3 is TGTGCCTGGAGTGCTGACAGGAGGACCATTCAGTACTTC. It codes for CAWSADRRTIQYF.

The table lists this clone with a few counts. The rearrangement links TRBV10-3 to TRBJ1-3, with a tentative D call TRBD1 (5 bases). Trimming stripped 5 bases from V and 2 bases from J, with 7 bases between. This CDR3 is built from 13 residues. The germline gives CDR1 ENHRY, CDR2 SYGVKD. CDR3 residues: CAISLQAGNTIYF. CDR3 DNA: TGTGCCATCAGTCTACAGGCTGGAAACACCATATATTTT.

V gene TRBV5-4 combines with J gene TRBJ1-2, with D perhaps matching TRBD1 (5 bases). The ends were cut back, 3 bases at V and 4 bases at J, with 16 bases in the middle. There are 15 residues in the CDR3. Per the germline V gene, CDR1 is SGHNT and CDR2 is YYREEE (reference sequence). CDR3 region: CASSWEGARPYGYTF. Here the CDR3 DNA reads TGTGCCAGCAGCTGGGAAGGGGCACGACCCTATGGCTACACCTTC.

CDR3 in amino acids: CASSLRVAGGLSYNEQFF. Here the CDR3 DNA reads TGTGCCAGCAGCTTGAGGGTAGCGGGGGGGCTCTCCTACAATGAGCAGTTCTTC. This rearrangement joins TRBV7-3 to TRBJ2-1; 11 nucleotides align to TRBD2. Germline loops: CDR1 SGHTA, CDR2 FQGTGA. The CDR3 covers 18 residues. V was pared by 3 bases and J by 0 bases, with 7 bases of the junction left unmatched.

The count of this clone is one. The chain links TRBV7-9 to TRBJ1-4; D is unresolved. Germline CDR1 and CDR2: SEHNR and FQNEAQ (reference sequence). The V end lost 3 bases, the J end lost 0 bases, and 5 bases lay between the germline ends. The CDR3 is made up of 14 amino acids. The DNA of the CDR3 is TGTGCCAGCAGCTTTAGCTCAACTAATGAAAAACTGTTTTTT. The encoded protein is CASSFSSTNEKLFF.

V and J are TRBV5-1 and TRBJ2-5, with TRBD2 as a possible D gene (5 bases). The CDR3 covers 17 residues. Trimming cost V 0 bases and J 5 bases, with 20 bases left between them. Germline CDR1 reads SGHRS; CDR2 reads YFSETQ. The CDR3 sequence: CASSLGGGPNRWETQYF. In DNA form, the CDR3 reads TGCGCCAGCAGCTTGGGTGGAGGCCCCAATCGGTGGGAGACCCAGTACTTC.

The rearrangement joins TRBV5-1 to TRBJ1-1; D may be TRBD1 (6 bases). This CDR3 has 16 residues. CDR1 is SGHRS, CDR2 YFSETQ, per germline. V gave up 5 bases and J gave up 5 bases, with 22 bases separating them. CDR3 coding DNA: TGCGCCAGCAGACGAGACAGGACCCCCAACGAGACTGAAGCTTTCTTT. This sequence encodes CASRRDRTPNETEAFF. Drawing the rest from reference TRBV5-1 and TRBJ1-1, the complete variable domain is KAGVTQTPRYLIKTRGQQVTLSCSPISGHRSVSWYQQTPGQGLQFLFEYFSETQRNKGNFPGRFSGRQFSNSRSEMNVSTLELGDSALYLCASRRDRTPNETEAFFGQGTRLTVV.

The rearrangement uses TRBV9 and TRBJ2-3, with a possible D match to TRBD2 (5 bases). V lost 5 bases, J lost 6 bases, and 22 bases lay in between. Germline V CDR1 and CDR2: SGDLS, YYNGEE. This CDR3 spans 16 amino acids. CDR3 loop: CASSSDGLADLDTQYF. Here the CDR3 DNA reads TGTGCCAGCAGTTCCGACGGGCTAGCAGACCTTGATACGCAGTATTTT.

This clone turned up a few times. The chain has TRBV5-1 and TRBJ2-1, with 9 positions matching TRBD2. The CDR3 spans 16 residues. With 1 base clipped from V and 2 bases from J, the junction kept 4 bases outside the gene matches. The V gene's germline CDR1 is SGHRS and CDR2 YFSETQ. CDR3: CASSLISGGTYNEQFF. In nucleotides, the CDR3 is TGCGCCAGCAGCTTGATTAGCGGGGGTACCTACAATGAGCAGTTCTTC.